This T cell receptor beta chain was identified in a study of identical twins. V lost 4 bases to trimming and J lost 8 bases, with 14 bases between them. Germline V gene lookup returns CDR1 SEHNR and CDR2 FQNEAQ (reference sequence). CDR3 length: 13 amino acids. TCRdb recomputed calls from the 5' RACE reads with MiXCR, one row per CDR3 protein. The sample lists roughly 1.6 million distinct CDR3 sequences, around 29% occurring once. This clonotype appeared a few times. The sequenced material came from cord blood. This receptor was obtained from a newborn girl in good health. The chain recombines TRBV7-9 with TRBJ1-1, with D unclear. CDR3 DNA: TGTGCCAGCAGCTCCGAGCTGGCCCGGGAAGCTTTCTTT. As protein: CASSSELAREAFF.